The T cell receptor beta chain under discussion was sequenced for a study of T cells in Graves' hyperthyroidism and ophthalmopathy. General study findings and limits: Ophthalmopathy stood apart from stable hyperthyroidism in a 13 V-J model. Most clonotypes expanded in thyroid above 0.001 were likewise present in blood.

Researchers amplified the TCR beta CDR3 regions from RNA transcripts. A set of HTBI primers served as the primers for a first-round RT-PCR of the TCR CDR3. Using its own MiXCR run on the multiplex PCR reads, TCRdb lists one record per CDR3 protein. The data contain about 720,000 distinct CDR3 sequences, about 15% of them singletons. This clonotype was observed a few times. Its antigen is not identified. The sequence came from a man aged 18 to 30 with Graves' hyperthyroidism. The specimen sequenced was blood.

The CDR3 coding sequence is TGTGCCAGCAGCCAAGATCGGAGCTCATACACCGGGGAGCTGTTTTTT. Translating it yields CASSQDRSSYTGELFF. The V call is TRBV3-1, the J call TRBJ2-2; no reliable D call. The length of the CDR3 is 16 residues. V was clipped by 0 bases and J by 3 bases, with 11 bases between them. The germline gives CDR1 LGHDT, CDR2 YNNKEL (reference sequence).